This TCR beta chain is drawn from a study of PD-1 blockade in classical Hodgkin lymphoma. This clone was seen just once. The repertoire was sequenced with immunoSEQ multiplex PCR; TCRdb's copy has only in-frame clones and lacks some. The repertoire holds under 60,000 clones, roughly 86% seen once, with 6% to 7% in the top ten. With 2 bases removed from V and 2 bases from J, the gap between germline ends came to 14 bases. Germline CDR1 is WNHNN and CDR2 is SYGVQD (reference sequence). CDR3 length: 16 residues. The time point was: cycle 4 day 1 (C4D1), after 5 to 7 weeks of nivolumab. Autologous stem cell transplantation was followed by relapse in every patient, and brentuximab vedotin exposure varied.

This sequence joins TRBV10-1 and TRBJ2-3; tentatively, D is TRBD2 (5 bases). The source is a human donor with classical Hodgkin lymphoma. The specimen was peripheral blood mononuclear cells (PBMCs), collected before the fourth cycle of nivolumab. CDR3 region: CASSERSGLLTDTQYF. The CDR3 DNA reads TGCGCCAGCAGTGAGAGAAGCGGACTCCTCACAGATACGCAGTATTTT.